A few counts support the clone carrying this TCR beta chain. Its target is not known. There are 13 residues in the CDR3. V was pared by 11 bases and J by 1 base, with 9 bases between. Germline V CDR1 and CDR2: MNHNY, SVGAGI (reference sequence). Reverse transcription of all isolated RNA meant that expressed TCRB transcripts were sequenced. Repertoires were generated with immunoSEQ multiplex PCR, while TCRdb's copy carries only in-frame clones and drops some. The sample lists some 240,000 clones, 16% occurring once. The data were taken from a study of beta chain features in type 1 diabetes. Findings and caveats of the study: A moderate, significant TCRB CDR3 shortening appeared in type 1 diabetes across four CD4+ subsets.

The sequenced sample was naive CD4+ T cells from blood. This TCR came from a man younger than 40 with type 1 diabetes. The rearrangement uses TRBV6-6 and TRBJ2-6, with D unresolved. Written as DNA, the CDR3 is TGTGCCGTCAGCAGTTCTGGGGCCAACGTCCTGACTTTC. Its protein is CAVSSSGANVLTF.